The rows below give T cell receptor beta chains drawn from one sample of a study of Ad26.COV2.S vaccination and SARS-CoV-2 variants. Produced via immunoSEQ multiplex PCR; TCRdb's table is partial and in-frame only. Of some 350,000 clones in the sample, about 91% were seen once. The input for sequencing was peripheral blood, taken after recovery from COVID-19. The receptors stem from a human donor who had recovered from COVID-19. The conserved cysteine and the conserved F or W are not part of the CDR3 here. Fields, in order: V gene, CDR3 protein.

V gene: TRBV9
CDR3 protein: ASSPQDRGFPYEQY

V gene: TRBV7-8
CDR3 protein: ASKLTGGASSGELF

V gene: TRBV19
CDR3 protein: ASSIRGTVSTDTQY

V gene: TRBV6-4
CDR3 protein: ASSDHSNTEAF

V gene: TRBV2
CDR3 protein: ASSEEYQETQY

V gene: TRBV29-1
CDR3 protein: SVLQGYSSRGYT

V gene: TRBV4-3
CDR3 protein: ASSQDRPDNYNSPLH

V gene: TRBV11-2
CDR3 protein: ASSLDGRAGGYT

V gene: TRBV7-3
CDR3 protein: ASGYTGTDTQY

V gene: TRBV7-2
CDR3 protein: ASSFQNRQGTYNEQF

V gene: TRBV12-3/TRBV12-4
CDR3 protein: ASSFSNTEAF

V gene: TRBV9
CDR3 protein: ASSVGLAGVEETQY

V gene: TRBV20-1
CDR3 protein: SLAKNIQY

V gene: TRBV20-1
CDR3 protein: SARAGDTIY

V gene: TRBV7-9
CDR3 protein: ASSLSSNTEAF

V gene: TRBV4-2
CDR3 protein: ASSQTKLPGGDYEQY

V gene: TRBV7-9
CDR3 protein: ASSDHQETQY

V gene: TRBV20-1
CDR3 protein: SAGGAIYEQY